A selection of T cell receptor beta chains follows, all from one sample in a study of control samples from healthy donors and cancer patients. Here immunoSEQ multiplex PCR was the method, and the copy in TCRdb shows in-frame clones only, minus some. The profile shows approximately 100,000 clones, 80% to 90% of them singletons. The specimen was blood. These receptors all come from a woman aged 45 to 65 in good health. The CDR3 runs from the conserved cysteine through the conserved F or W. D genes are given only for firm matches. Only some rows state a clone size, as once, few, many or a class for expanded clones.

v_call	j_call	d_call	clone_size	cdr3_nt	cdr3_aa
TRBV5-8	TRBJ1-2	.	.	TGTGCCAGCAGCTCCGGGACCTCTGACTATGGCTACACCTTC	CASSSGTSDYGYTF
TRBV7-2	TRBJ1-1	.	.	TGTGCCAGCAGCGCAGGTGGACGGCCGTTCGCTGAAGCTTTCTTT	CASSAGGRPFAEAFF
TRBV2	TRBJ2-7	.	few	TGTGCCAGCAGCCCGGACAGCCGGTTCTACGAGCAGTACTTC	CASSPDSRFYEQYF
TRBV4-1	TRBJ2-2	.	.	TGCGCCAGCAGCCATCGGGCCATGGACACCGGGGAGCTGTTTTTT	CASSHRAMDTGELFF
TRBV2	TRBJ1-2	.	.	TGTGCCACACAGGGCTACACCTTC	CATQGYTF
TRBV10-3	TRBJ1-1	.	.	TGTGCCATCAGTGCGGGGGTAGGCACTGAAGCTTTCTTT	CAISAGVGTEAFF
TRBV23-1	TRBJ1-6	.	.	TGCGCCAGCAGTCGGGAGGGGGTTTTTTATAATTCACCCCTCCACTTT	CASSREGVFYNSPLHF
TRBV7-9	TRBJ1-1	.	.	TGTGCCAGCAGCTCCCCCGGATGGGGGGCCCTAGTTGAAGCTTTCTTT	CASSSPGWGALVEAFF
TRBV11-2	TRBJ2-7	TRBD2	.	TGTGCCAGCAGGCCCACTAGCGGGGGAGCCTACGAGCAGTACTTC	CASRPTSGGAYEQYF
TRBV5-6	TRBJ1-2	.	.	TGTGCCAGCAGCGAGCCGGGGGGACCCTATGGCTACACCTTC	CASSEPGGPYGYTF
TRBV9	TRBJ1-2	.	.	TGTGCCAGCAGCAGGGCAGGAGCTAACTATGGCTACACCTTC	CASSRAGANYGYTF
TRBV12-3/TRBV12-4	TRBJ2-1	.	.	TGTGCCAGCAGTTTAGCGCCAGGCGGGGAGCAGTTCTTC	CASSLAPGGEQFF
TRBV7-2	TRBJ1-2	.	.	TGTGCCAGCAGCTTAGTGGGCGACTATGGCTACACCTTC	CASSLVGDYGYTF
TRBV7-3	TRBJ1-1	TRBD1	.	TGTGCCAGCAGCTTTTGGACAGGGGGCAGTGAAGCTTTCTTT	CASSFWTGGSEAFF
TRBV7-2	TRBJ2-5	.	.	TGTGCCAGCAGCTTAGTAACAGTTGGAGTTGAGACCCAGTACTTC	CASSLVTVGVETQYF
TRBV12-3/TRBV12-4	TRBJ1-2	.	.	TGTGCCAGCAGTTTTCGGGCTAACTATGGCTACACCTTC	CASSFRANYGYTF
TRBV19	TRBJ2-3	.	.	TGTGCCAGTAGCTCAGATACGCAGTATTTT	CASSSDTQYF
TRBV2	TRBJ1-2	.	.	TGTGCCAGCACCCAAAGCCCTAACTATGGCTACACCTTC	CASTQSPNYGYTF
TRBV10-1	TRBJ2-7	TRBD1	.	TGCGCCAGCAGTTCAAAGGCCGGGACAGCGGCCCACGAGCAGTACTTC	CASSSKAGTAAHEQYF
TRBV12-5	TRBJ2-7	TRBD1	.	TGTGCTAGTGGTGGGCAGAGACAGGGGGGCGGCGAGCAGTACTTC	CASGGQRQGGGEQYF
TRBV7-8	TRBJ1-6	.	.	TGTGCCAGCAGTCAAGGGAGGCATTCACCCCTCCACTTT	CASSQGRHSPLHF
TRBV5-6	TRBJ1-3	.	.	TGTGCCAGCAGCTTCCCAAGCTCTGGAAACACCATATATTTT	CASSFPSSGNTIYF
TRBV30	TRBJ2-5	TRBD1	.	TGTGCCTGGTACAATAAGGGACAGAAAGAGACCCAGTACTTC	CAWYNKGQKETQYF
TRBV5-4	TRBJ2-5	.	.	TGTGCCAGCAGCCCTGGCGGGGGCTTAAGCGAGACCCAGTACTTC	CASSPGGGLSETQYF
TRBV5-1	TRBJ1-1	.	once	TGCGCCAGCAGCTTGGCGGCGGGAATGAACACTGAAGCTTTCTTT	CASSLAAGMNTEAFF
TRBV27	TRBJ1-5	.	.	TGTGCCAGCAGTTCCCGGGGGGGAAATCAGCCCCAGCATTTT	CASSSRGGNQPQHF
TRBV7-9	TRBJ1-2	.	few	TGTGCCAGCAATCTCCCAGGGAGCTTAGATGGCTACACCTTC	CASNLPGSLDGYTF
TRBV18	TRBJ1-5	.	.	TGTGCCAGCTCACAACAGGGTGATCAGCCCCAGCATTTT	CASSQQGDQPQHF
TRBV7-3	TRBJ2-2	.	.	TGTGCCAGCAGCTTAACCAGCAGGGAAGCCGGGGAGCTGTTTTTT	CASSLTSREAGELFF
TRBV6-2/TRBV6-3	TRBJ2-3	.	.	TGTGCCAGCAGTTATCTCGGGGGCGCGGGCTCAGATACGCAGTATTTT	CASSYLGGAGSDTQYF
TRBV7-2	TRBJ2-7	TRBD1	.	TGTGCCAGCAGCGTGACAGGGCTCGGTTACGAGCAGTACTTC	CASSVTGLGYEQYF
TRBV6-2/TRBV6-3	TRBJ2-1	TRBD1	.	TGTGCCAGCAGTTACTCGACGGGACAGGGGCTGGATGAGCAGTTCTTC	CASSYSTGQGLDEQFF
TRBV3-1/TRBV3-2	TRBJ1-2	TRBD1	.	TGTGCCAGCAGCCGGGACAGGGGGCTGAGTAGCTATGGCTACACCTTC	CASSRDRGLSSYGYTF
TRBV7-3	TRBJ2-1	TRBD2	.	TGTGCCAGCAGCTTAACGGCGGGGGTGGCCGATGAGCAGTTCTTC	CASSLTAGVADEQFF
TRBV7-7	TRBJ1-1	.	.	TGTGCCAGCAGCCGGGAGGGAGGGGACACTGAAGCTTTCTTT	CASSREGGDTEAFF
TRBV18	TRBJ2-1	.	.	TGTGCCAGCTCACCCGAGAAGGGCTCCTACAATGAGCAGTTCTTC	CASSPEKGSYNEQFF
TRBV2	TRBJ1-5	.	few	TGTGCCAGCAGTGAAACGACACTCAATCAGCCCCAGCATTTT	CASSETTLNQPQHF
TRBV3-1/TRBV3-2	TRBJ1-1	TRBD1	few	TGTGCCAGCAGCCAAGATGGAGGTACAGGGGGAGCTTTCTTT	CASSQDGGTGGAFF
TRBV7-8	TRBJ1-2	.	.	TGTGCCAGCAGCCGAGAGACAGCCTTCTTTGGCTACACCTTC	CASSRETAFFGYTF
TRBV10-3	TRBJ2-5	.	.	TGTGCCATCAGTGAGAGTAGTCAAGAGACCCAGTACTTC	CAISESSQETQYF
TRBV30	TRBJ1-3	TRBD1	.	TGTGCCTGGAGTGAGGGGACAGGGGTGGGAAACACCATATATTTT	CAWSEGTGVGNTIYF
TRBV6-4	TRBJ2-1	TRBD1	.	TGTGCCAGCAGTGCGGGACAGGGTCATAATGAGCAGTTCTTC	CASSAGQGHNEQFF
TRBV24-1	TRBJ2-1	TRBD2	.	TGTGCCACCAGTGTACAGCGGGGGTCGGTCAATGAGCAGTTCTTC	CATSVQRGSVNEQFF
TRBV5-6	TRBJ2-1	.	once	TGTGCCAGCCAAAGACTGCGGGTTGCGCAGTTCTTC	CASQRLRVAQFF
TRBV7-3	TRBJ2-3	TRBD2	once	TGTGCCAGCAGCAAAACTAGCGGGGGCACAGATACGCAGTATTTT	CASSKTSGGTDTQYF
TRBV7-6	TRBJ1-6	.	.	TGTGCCAGCAGCTTAGGGTCGGGGGGCGATTCACCCCTCCACTTT	CASSLGSGGDSPLHF
TRBV11-3	TRBJ2-1	TRBD2	once	TGTGCCAGCAGCTCCAGCGGGGGGGCCTACAATGAGCAGTTCTTC	CASSSSGGAYNEQFF
TRBV13	TRBJ2-3	TRBD2	once	TGTGCCAGCAGCTCGGGACTAGCGGGGGACCTAGATACGCAGTATTTT	CASSSGLAGDLDTQYF
TRBV3-1/TRBV3-2	TRBJ2-1	.	.	TGTGCCAGCAGCCATGAACTAGGGGGGTGGGATGAGCAGTTCTTC	CASSHELGGWDEQFF
TRBV29-1	TRBJ2-1	.	.	TGCAGCGTTAAAGTTGAGCAGTTCTTC	CSVKVEQFF
TRBV4-3	TRBJ2-5	.	once	TGCGCCAGCAGCCAAGATAAGGCTGGGGAGACCCAGTACTTC	CASSQDKAGETQYF
TRBV11-2	TRBJ1-1	.	.	TGTGCCAGCAGCTTCGAGGCGTACACTGAAGCTTTCTTT	CASSFEAYTEAFF
TRBV3-1/TRBV3-2	TRBJ2-3	.	.	TGTGCCAGCAGCCAAGGGGGCTCCAGGAATACGCAGTATTTT	CASSQGGSRNTQYF
TRBV30	TRBJ1-2	.	.	TGTGCCTGGAGTGTAGCGGGGTACTATGGCTACACCTTC	CAWSVAGYYGYTF
TRBV28	TRBJ2-2	.	.	TGTGCCAGCAGTTTGCAGAAGGACACCGGGGAGCTGTTTTTT	CASSLQKDTGELFF
TRBV10-1	TRBJ2-1	.	.	TGCGCCAGCAGTGAAGGTTCTACCTCCTACAATGAGCAGTTCTTC	CASSEGSTSYNEQFF
TRBV11-2	TRBJ2-1	TRBD2	.	TGTGCCAGCAGCTTAGGGGCTAGCGGGGGTAATGAGCAGTTCTTC	CASSLGASGGNEQFF
TRBV13	TRBJ2-1	.	.	TGTGCCAGCAGCGCGCGGGACAGCAATGAGCAGTTCTTC	CASSARDSNEQFF
TRBV11-3	TRBJ1-1	TRBD1	.	TGTGCCAGCAGCCCCGGGACAGGCGGCGTGGCTTTCTTT	CASSPGTGGVAFF
TRBV7-8	TRBJ2-5	TRBD1	once	TGTGCCAGCAGCGAACGCCGGGACAGGCAAGAGACCCAGTACTTC	CASSERRDRQETQYF